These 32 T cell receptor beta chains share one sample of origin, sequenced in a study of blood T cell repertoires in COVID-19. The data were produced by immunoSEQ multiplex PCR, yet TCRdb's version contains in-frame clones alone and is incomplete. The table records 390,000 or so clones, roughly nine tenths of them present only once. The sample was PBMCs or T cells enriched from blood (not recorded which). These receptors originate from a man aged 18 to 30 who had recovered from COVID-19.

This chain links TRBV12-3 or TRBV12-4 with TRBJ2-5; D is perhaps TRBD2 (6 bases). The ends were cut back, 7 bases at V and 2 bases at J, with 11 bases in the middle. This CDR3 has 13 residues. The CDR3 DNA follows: TGTGCCAGCAACAGAGGGACTCAAGAGACCCAGTACTTC. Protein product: CASNRGTQETQYF.

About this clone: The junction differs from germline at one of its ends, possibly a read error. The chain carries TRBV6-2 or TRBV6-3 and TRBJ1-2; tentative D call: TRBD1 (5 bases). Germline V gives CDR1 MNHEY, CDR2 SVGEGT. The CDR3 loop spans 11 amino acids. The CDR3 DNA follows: TGTGCCAGCAGCGACGGGAGGGGCCCAGGATTC. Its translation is CASSDGRGPGF.

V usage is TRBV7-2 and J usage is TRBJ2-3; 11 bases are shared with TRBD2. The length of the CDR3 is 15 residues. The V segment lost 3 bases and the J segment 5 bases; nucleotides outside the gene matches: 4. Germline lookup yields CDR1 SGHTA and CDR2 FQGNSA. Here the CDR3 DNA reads TGTGCCAGCAGCTTTAGCGGGAGGGTTGTAGATACGCAGTATTTT. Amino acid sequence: CASSFSGRVVDTQYF.

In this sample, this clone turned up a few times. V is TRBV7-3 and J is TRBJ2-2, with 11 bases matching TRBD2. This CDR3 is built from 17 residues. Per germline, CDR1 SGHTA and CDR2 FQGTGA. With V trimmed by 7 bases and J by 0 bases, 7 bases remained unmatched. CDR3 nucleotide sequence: TGTGCCAGCAAAAAGGGGACTAGCGGTACGAACACCGGGGAGCTGTTTTTT. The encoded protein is CASKKGTSGTNTGELFF. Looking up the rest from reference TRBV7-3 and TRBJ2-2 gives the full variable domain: GAGVSQTPSNKVTEKGKYVELRCDPISGHTALYWYRQSLGQGPEFLIYFQGTGAADDSGLPNDRFFAVRPEGSVSTLKIQRTERGDSAVYLCASKKGTSGTNTGELFFGEGSRLTVL.

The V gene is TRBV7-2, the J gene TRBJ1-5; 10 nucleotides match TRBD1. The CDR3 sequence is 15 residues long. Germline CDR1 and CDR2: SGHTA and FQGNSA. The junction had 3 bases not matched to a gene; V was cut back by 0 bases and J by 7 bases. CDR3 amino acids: CASSLADRGDQPQHF. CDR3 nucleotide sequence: TGTGCCAGCAGCTTAGCGGACAGGGGGGACCAGCCCCAGCATTTT. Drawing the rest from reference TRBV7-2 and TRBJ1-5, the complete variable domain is GAGVSQSPSNKVTEKGKDVELRCDPISGHTALYWYRQSLGQGLEFLIYFQGNSAPDKSGLPSDRFSAERTGGSVSTLTIQRTQQEDSAVYLCASSLADRGDQPQHFGDGTRLSIL.

The chain's CDR3 is CASSYSSQGDYGYTF. CDR3 DNA: TGTGCCAGCAGTTACTCGTCGCAGGGTGACTATGGCTACACCTTC. The chain combines TRBV6-2 or TRBV6-3 with TRBJ1-2; D possibly corresponds to TRBD1 (5 bases). V was shortened by 0 bases and J by 3 bases, with 11 bases between the two germline ends. The CDR3 extends over 15 amino acids. Germline CDR1 MNHEY, CDR2 SVGEGT.

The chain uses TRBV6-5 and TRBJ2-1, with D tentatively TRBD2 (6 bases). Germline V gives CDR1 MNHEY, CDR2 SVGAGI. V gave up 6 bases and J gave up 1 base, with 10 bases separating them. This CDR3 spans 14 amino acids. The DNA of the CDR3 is TGTGCCAGCAGCTACGGGAGTTCCTACAATGAGCAGTTCTTC. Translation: CASSYGSSYNEQFF.

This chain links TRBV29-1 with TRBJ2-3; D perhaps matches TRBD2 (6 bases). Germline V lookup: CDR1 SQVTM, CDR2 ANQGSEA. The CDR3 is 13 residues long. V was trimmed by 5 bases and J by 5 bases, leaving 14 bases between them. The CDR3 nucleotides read TGCAGCGTTCCCCAGACGGGGGTAGATACGCAGTATTTT. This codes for CSVPQTGVDTQYF.

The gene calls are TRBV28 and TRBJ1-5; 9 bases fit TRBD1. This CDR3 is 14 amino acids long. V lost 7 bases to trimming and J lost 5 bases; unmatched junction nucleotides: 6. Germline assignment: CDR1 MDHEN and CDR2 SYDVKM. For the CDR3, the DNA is TGTGCCAGCATAACAGGGGGCTGGGATCAGCCCCAGCATTTT. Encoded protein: CASITGGWDQPQHF.

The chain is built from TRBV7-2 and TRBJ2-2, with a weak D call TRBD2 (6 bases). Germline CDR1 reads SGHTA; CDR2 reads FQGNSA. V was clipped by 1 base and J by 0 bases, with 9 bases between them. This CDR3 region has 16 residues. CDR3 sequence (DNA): TGTGCCAGCAGCTTAGTACGACTAGCGAACACCGGGGAGCTGTTTTTT. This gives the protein CASSLVRLANTGELFF.

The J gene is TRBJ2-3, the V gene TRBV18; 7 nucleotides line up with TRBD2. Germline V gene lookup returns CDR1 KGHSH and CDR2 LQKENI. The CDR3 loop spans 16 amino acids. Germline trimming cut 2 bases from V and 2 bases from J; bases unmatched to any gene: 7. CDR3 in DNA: TGTGCCAGCTCACCATCGGCTAGCGGACACACAGATACGCAGTATTTT. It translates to CASSPSASGHTDTQYF.

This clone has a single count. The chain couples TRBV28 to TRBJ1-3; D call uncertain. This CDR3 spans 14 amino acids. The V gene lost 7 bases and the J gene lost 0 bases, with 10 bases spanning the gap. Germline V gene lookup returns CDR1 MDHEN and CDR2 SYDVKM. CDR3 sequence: CASTLRGSGNTIYF. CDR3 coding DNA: TGTGCCAGCACCCTCCGGGGCTCTGGAAACACCATATATTTT.

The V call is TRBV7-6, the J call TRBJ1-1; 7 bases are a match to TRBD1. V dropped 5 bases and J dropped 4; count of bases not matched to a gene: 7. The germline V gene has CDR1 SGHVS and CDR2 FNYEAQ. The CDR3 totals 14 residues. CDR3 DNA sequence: TGTGCCAGCAGCCCTCCACACAGGGGCACTGAAGCTTTCTTT. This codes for CASSPPHRGTEAFF. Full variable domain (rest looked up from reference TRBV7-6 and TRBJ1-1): GAGVSQSPRYKVTKRGQDVALRCDPISGHVSLYWYRQALGQGPEFLTYFNYEAQQDKSGLPNDRFSAERPEGSISTLTIQRTEQRDSAMYRCASSPPHRGTEAFFGQGTRLTVV.

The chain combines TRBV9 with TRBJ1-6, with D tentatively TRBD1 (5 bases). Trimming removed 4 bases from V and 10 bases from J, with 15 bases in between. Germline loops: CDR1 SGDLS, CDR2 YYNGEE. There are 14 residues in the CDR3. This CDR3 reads CASSPSDSLSPLHF. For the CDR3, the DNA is TGTGCCAGCAGCCCTTCCGACAGCCTATCACCCCTCCACTTT. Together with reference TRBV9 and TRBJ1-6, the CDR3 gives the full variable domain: DSGVTQTPKHLITATGQRVTLRCSPRSGDLSVYWYQQSLDQGLQFLIQYYNGEERAKGNILERFSAQQFPDLHSELNLSSLELGDSALYFCASSPSDSLSPLHFGNGTRLTVT.

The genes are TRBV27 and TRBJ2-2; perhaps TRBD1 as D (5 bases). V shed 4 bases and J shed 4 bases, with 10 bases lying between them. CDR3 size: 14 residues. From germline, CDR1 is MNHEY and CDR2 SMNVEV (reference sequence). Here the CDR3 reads CASSSFRGTGELFF. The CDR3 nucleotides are TGTGCCAGCAGTTCCTTTAGGGGCACCGGGGAGCTGTTTTTT.

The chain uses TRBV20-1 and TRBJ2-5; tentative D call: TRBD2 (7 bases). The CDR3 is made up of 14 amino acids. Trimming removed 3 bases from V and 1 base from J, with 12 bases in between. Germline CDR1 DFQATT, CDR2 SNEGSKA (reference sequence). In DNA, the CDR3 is TGCAGTGCTAGTCGGGGGGCGAGCCAAGAGACCCAGTACTTC. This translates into CSASRGASQETQYF.

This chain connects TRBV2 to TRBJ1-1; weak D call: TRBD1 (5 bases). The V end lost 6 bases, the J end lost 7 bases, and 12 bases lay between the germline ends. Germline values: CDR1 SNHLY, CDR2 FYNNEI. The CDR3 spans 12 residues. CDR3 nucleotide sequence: TGTGCCAGCAGGGCAGGGATTGTTGAAGCTTTCTTT. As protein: CASRAGIVEAFF.

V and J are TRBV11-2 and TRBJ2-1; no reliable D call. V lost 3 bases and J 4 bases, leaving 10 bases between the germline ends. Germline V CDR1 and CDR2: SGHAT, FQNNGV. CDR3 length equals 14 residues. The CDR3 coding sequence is TGTGCCAGCAGCTTCGGTCCTTGGTACAATGAGCAGTTCTTC. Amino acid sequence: CASSFGPWYNEQFF. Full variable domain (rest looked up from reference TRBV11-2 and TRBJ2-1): EAGVAQSPRYKIIEKRQSVAFWCNPISGHATLYWYQQILGQGPKLLIQFQNNGVVDDSQLPKDRFSAERLKGVDSTLKIQPAKLEDSAVYLCASSFGPWYNEQFFGPGTRLTVL.

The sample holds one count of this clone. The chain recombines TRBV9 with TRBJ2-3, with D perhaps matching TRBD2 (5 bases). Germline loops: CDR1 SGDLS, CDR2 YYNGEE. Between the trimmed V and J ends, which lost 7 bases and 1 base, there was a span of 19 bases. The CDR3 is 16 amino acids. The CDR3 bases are TGTGCCAGCGGAGGCCCATTGAAGAGGCGCACAGATACGCAGTATTTT. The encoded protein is CASGGPLKRRTDTQYF.

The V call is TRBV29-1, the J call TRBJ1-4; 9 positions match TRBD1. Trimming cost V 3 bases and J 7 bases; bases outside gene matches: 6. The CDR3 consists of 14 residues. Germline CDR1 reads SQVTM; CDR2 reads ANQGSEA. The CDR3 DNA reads TGCAGCGTTGATCGACAGGGGGGAGGTGAAAAACTGTTTTTT. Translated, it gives CSVDRQGGGEKLFF.

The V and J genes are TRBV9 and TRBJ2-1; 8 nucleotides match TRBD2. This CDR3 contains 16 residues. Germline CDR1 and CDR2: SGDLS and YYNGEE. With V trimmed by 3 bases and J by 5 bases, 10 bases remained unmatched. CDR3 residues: CASSGIWAGGNNEQFF. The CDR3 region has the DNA TGTGCCAGCAGCGGGATCTGGGCGGGGGGAAACAATGAGCAGTTCTTC.

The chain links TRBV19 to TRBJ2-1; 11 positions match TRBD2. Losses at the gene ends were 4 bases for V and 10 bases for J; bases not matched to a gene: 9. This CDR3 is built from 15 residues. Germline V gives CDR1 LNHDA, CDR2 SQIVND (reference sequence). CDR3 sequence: CASSTGFSGRGEQFF. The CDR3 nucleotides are TGTGCCAGTAGTACGGGGTTTAGCGGGAGGGGGGAGCAGTTCTTC.

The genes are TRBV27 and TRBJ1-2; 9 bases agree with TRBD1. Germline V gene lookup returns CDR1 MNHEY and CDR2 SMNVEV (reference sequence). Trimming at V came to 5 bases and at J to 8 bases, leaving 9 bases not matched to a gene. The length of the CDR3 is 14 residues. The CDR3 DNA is TGTGCCAGCAGTGAGCGGACAGGGGAGGGCGGCTACACCTTC. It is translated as CASSERTGEGGYTF.

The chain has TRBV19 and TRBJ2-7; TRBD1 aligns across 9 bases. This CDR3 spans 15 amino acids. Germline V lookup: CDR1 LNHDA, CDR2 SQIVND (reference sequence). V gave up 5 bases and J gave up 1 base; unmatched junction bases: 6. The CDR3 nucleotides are TGTGCCAGTAGTCCCGGGGGGACAGGGTCCTACGAGCAGTACTTC. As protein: CASSPGGTGSYEQYF. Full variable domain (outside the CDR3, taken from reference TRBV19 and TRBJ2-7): DGGITQSPKYLFRKEGQNVTLSCEQNLNHDAMYWYRQDPGQGLRLIYYSQIVNDFQKGDIAEGYSVSREKKESFPLTVTSAQKNPTAFYLCASSPGGTGSYEQYFGPGTRLTVT.

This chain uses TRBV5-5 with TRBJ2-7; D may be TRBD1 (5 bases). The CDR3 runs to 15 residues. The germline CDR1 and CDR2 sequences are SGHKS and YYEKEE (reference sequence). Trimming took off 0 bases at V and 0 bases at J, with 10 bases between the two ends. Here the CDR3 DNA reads TGTGCCAGCAGCTTGGAAGCAGGGTACTCCTACGAGCAGTACTTC. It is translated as CASSLEAGYSYEQYF.

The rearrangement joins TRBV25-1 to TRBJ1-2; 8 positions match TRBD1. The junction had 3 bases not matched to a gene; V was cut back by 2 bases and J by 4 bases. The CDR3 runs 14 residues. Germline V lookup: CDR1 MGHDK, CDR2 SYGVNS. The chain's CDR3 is CASSEQGALYGYTF. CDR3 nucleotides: TGTGCCAGCAGTGAACAGGGGGCCCTCTATGGCTACACCTTC.

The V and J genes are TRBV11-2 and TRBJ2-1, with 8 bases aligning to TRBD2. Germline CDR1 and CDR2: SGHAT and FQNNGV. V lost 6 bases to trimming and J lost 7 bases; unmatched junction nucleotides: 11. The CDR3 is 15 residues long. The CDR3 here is CASSPWREAENEQFF. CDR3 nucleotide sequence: TGTGCCAGCAGTCCCTGGCGGGAGGCTGAAAATGAGCAGTTCTTC.

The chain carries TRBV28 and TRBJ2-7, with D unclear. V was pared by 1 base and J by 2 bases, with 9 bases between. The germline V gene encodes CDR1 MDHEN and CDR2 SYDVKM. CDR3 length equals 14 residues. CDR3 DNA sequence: TGTGCCAGCAGTTTATTCAACAAAACCTACGAGCAGTACTTC. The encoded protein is CASSLFNKTYEQYF.

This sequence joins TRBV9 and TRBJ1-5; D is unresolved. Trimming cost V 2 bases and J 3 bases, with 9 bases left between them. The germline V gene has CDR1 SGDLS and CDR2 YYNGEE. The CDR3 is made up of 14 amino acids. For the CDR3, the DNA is TGTGCCAGCAGCGTCGGCGGATACAATCAGCCCCAGCATTTT. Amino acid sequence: CASSVGGYNQPQHF.

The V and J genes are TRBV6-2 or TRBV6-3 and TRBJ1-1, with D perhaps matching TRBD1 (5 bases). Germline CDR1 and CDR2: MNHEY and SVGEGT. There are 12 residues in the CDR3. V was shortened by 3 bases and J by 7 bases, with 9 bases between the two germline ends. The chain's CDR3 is CASSYSGGEAFF. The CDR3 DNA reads TGTGCCAGCAGTTATTCGGGGGGTGAAGCTTTCTTT.

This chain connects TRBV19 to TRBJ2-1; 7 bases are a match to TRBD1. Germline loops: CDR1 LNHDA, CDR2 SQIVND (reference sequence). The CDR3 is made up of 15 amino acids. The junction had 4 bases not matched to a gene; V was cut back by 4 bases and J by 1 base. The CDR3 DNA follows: TGTGCCAGTAGTAGACCGGGACAGTCCTACAATGAGCAGTTCTTC. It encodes CASSRPGQSYNEQFF.

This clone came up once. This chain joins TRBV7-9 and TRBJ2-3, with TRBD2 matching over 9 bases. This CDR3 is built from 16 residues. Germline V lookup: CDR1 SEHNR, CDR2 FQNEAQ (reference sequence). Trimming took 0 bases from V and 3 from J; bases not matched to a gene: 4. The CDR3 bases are TGTGCCAGCAGCTTAGCTAGCGGGAGAAGGACAGATACGCAGTATTTT. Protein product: CASSLASGRRTDTQYF. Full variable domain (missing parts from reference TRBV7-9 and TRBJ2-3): DTGVSQNPRHKITKRGQNVTFRCDPISEHNRLYWYRQTLGQGPEFLTYFQNEAQLEKSRLLSDRFSAERPKGSFSTLEIQRTEQGDSAMYLCASSLASGRRTDTQYFGPGTRLTVL.